The clone carrying this T cell receptor beta chain has a handful of counts. What it binds is not known. The data belong to a study of T-cell memory formation after mild COVID-19. Turning to the study itself: In these data, TCR clusters were largely donor specific.

CDR1 is SGHRS and CDR2 is YFSETQ in the germline V gene. The CDR3 has 15 amino acids. The V end was cut by 4 bases, the J end by 1 base, with 13 bases between. Overall study findings and caveats: For second-wave clones that peaked at day 37, SARS-CoV-2 specificity went unverified.

One entry per CDR3 protein, called by TCRdb with MiXCR from the 5' RACE reads. Among hundreds of thousands of distinct CDR3 sequences listed, about a fifth were seen once. This sequence joins TRBV5-1 and TRBJ2-3, with D possibly TRBD1 on 6 matching bases. The material sequenced was PBMCs or a T cell subset sorted from them (not recorded which). The TCR sequence derives from an adult woman who had mild COVID-19 (a few samples of this study predate the infection). Cell type and time point are not known. CDR3 residues: CASSPGTIGTDTQYF. For the CDR3, the DNA is TGCGCCAGCAGCCCCGGGACAATAGGCACAGATACGCAGTATTTT.